The 7 T cell receptor beta chains presented below share a single source sample, sequenced in a study of blood T cell repertoires in COVID-19. Generated by immunoSEQ multiplex PCR, the TCRdb table keeps only in-frame clones and is missing some. This repertoire shows 54,000 or so clones, roughly 80% found once; its top ten account for under 2%. Sequencing was performed on peripheral blood. Receptors were obtained from an older woman with acute or convalescent COVID-19.

The J gene is TRBJ2-3, the V gene TRBV30, with a weak D call TRBD2 (5 bases). The CDR3 loop spans 17 amino acids. CDR1 is GTSNPN and CDR2 is SVGIG in the germline V gene (reference sequence). V lost 5 bases, J lost 0 bases, and 21 bases lay in between. For the CDR3, the DNA is TGTGCCTGGGCCGCGGGTAAGCGGAAAACGAGCACAGATACGCAGTATTTT. Its protein is CAWAAGKRKTSTDTQYF.

V and J are TRBV9 and TRBJ1-1; no reliable D call. Germline V gene data show CDR1 as SGDLS and CDR2 as YYNGEE. The CDR3 sequence is 15 residues long. V dropped 3 bases and J dropped 6 bases, with 18 bases sitting between them. The CDR3 loop reads CASSAHSSPSSEAFF. For the CDR3, the DNA is TGTGCCAGCAGCGCTCACAGTTCCCCTAGCTCTGAAGCTTTCTTT.

V and J are TRBV19 and TRBJ2-3; D unclear. The CDR3 runs 14 residues. V was clipped by 3 bases and J by 2 bases, with 9 bases between them. The germline CDR1 and CDR2 sequences are LNHDA and SQIVND (reference sequence). The CDR3 DNA reads as TGTGCCAGTAGTATCGGCCGACTCACAGATACGCAGTATTTT. This translates into CASSIGRLTDTQYF. Drawing the rest from reference TRBV19 and TRBJ2-3, the complete variable domain is DGGITQSPKYLFRKEGQNVTLSCEQNLNHDAMYWYRQDPGQGLRLIYYSQIVNDFQKGDIAEGYSVSREKKESFPLTVTSAQKNPTAFYLCASSIGRLTDTQYFGPGTRLTVL.

The chain employs TRBV4-1 and TRBJ1-3; the match to TRBD1 covers 9 bases. The CDR3 covers 17 residues. After removal of 1 base from V and 3 bases from J, the junction contained 7 bases not matched to a gene. Germline V CDR1 and CDR2: MGHRA, YSYEKL. The CDR3 sequence: CASSQGGGQGSGNTIYF. For the CDR3, the DNA is TGCGCCAGCAGCCAAGGGGGGGGACAGGGAAGTGGAAACACCATATATTTT.

This chain links TRBV4-1 with TRBJ2-5, with D perhaps matching TRBD1 (6 bases). CDR1 MGHRA and CDR2 YSYEKL come from the germline V gene. The CDR3 has 14 residues. The V end was cut by 4 bases, the J end by 0 bases, with 9 bases between. The CDR3 DNA reads TGCGCCAGCAGCCGACAGGAGTACCAAGAGACCCAGTACTTC. Translating gives CASSRQEYQETQYF.

The chain combines TRBV28 with TRBJ1-2, with D maybe TRBD1 (5 bases). The CDR3 is made up of 13 amino acids. Looked up from germline, CDR1 is MDHEN and CDR2 is SYDVKM. The V end was cut by 10 bases, the J end by 0 bases, with 12 bases between. The CDR3 sequence is CAIREGANYGYTF. CDR3 DNA sequence: TGTGCCATCAGGGAAGGGGCTAACTATGGCTACACCTTC.

The CDR3 DNA sequence: TGTGCCAGTACCCTTCGGGGGACCACGGTGGTCAATGAGCAGTTCTTC. Translating it yields CASTLRGTTVVNEQFF. The V call is TRBV19, the J call TRBJ2-1, with D perhaps TRBD2 (6 bases). The germline V gene encodes CDR1 LNHDA and CDR2 SQIVND (reference sequence). The V end was cut by 7 bases, the J end by 6 bases, with 22 bases between. The CDR3 has 16 amino acids. Full variable domain (rest looked up from reference TRBV19 and TRBJ2-1): DGGITQSPKYLFRKEGQNVTLSCEQNLNHDAMYWYRQDPGQGLRLIYYSQIVNDFQKGDIAEGYSVSREKKESFPLTVTSAQKNPTAFYLCASTLRGTTVVNEQFFGPGTRLTVL.